This T cell receptor (beta chain) derives from a study of regulatory T cells in long-lasting Graves disease. Broader study findings: Thyroid tissue was not sampled; only peripheral blood was.

Time point in this sample: newly diagnosed GD, antithyroid drugs for less than 3 months. There was RNA extracted from PBMCs, and the TCR library was made from it. This clonotype was observed a few times. Antigen specificity is unknown. The TCR beta library used iRepertoire HTBI primers with Arm-PCR amplification of CDR3. TCRdb independently ran MiXCR on the multiplex PCR reads; one entry per CDR3 protein. This table has hundreds of thousands of distinct CDR3 sequences, roughly 16% appearing once. This CDR3 has 23 residues. CDR1 MNHEY and CDR2 SVGEGT come from the germline V gene. V lost 0 bases and J 0 bases, leaving 27 bases between the germline ends. This same sample was also taken into another study, of T cells in Graves' hyperthyroidism and ophthalmopathy.

The sequences come from peripheral blood mononuclear cells (PBMCs), collected at new diagnosis, from a patient treated with antithyroid drugs. This chain connects TRBV6-2 or TRBV6-3 to TRBJ2-6; no firm D call. This clonotype was sampled from a man between 18 and 29 years old with Graves disease. CDR3 loop: CASSYSSLSVSFSLPSGANVLTF. In DNA, the CDR3 is TGTGCCAGCAGTTACTCCTCCTTGTCAGTCTCATTTTCTTTGCCCTCTGGGGCCAACGTCCTGACTTTC.